The 4 T cell receptor beta chains below were found in one sample sequenced in a study of metastatic and nonmetastatic thyroid tumors (dated by TCRdb to 2020 to 2021). No treatment had been received by any patient before thyroid surgery. Library construction relied on PCR. Sequencing was carried out with an Illumina HiSeq 4000. Using fastp trimming at Q25 and MiXCR clonotype assembly, TCRdb reanalyzed the public sequencing data and kept in-frame beta chains. The sample records tens of thousands of clones, 9.5% to 15% of which are singletons. 10% to 12% of the sample lies in the top ten. Sequences were obtained from blood. The receptors were sampled from a female donor with papillary thyroid cancer or a benign thyroid nodule (not recorded which). Some clones in this sample may be carry-over from other donors' samples.

This clone was observed many times. The chain links TRBV6-1 to TRBJ2-7; 10 bases match TRBD2. The CDR3 covers 17 residues. The J segment lost 5 bases and the V segment lost 6 bases, leaving 16 bases of the junction unmatched. The germline V gene has CDR1 MNHNS and CDR2 SASEGT. This chain's CDR3 is CASSRRTSGPENNEQYF. CDR3 bases: TGTGCCAGCAGCCGACGGACTAGCGGCCCTGAAAACAACGAGCAGTACTTC.

In the case of this clone: With a much larger clone just one base away, this may be a read error. CDR3 DNA sequence: TGTGCCAGCAGCGTAGGTGAGGGCCCGGCTCTGTCAGATACGCAGTATTTT. It specifies CASSVGEGPALSDTQYF. The J gene is TRBJ2-3, the V gene TRBV9; tentatively, D is TRBD2 (5 bases). The V end lost 0 bases, the J end lost 4 bases, and 18 bases lay between the germline ends. The CDR3 runs to 17 residues. Germline V gene data show CDR1 as SGDLS and CDR2 as YYNGEE.

This clone has a count of ten or more. The V gene is TRBV9, the J gene TRBJ2-4, with D hard to call. The V and J ends lost 3 bases and 2 bases respectively, with 12 bases between them. Germline values: CDR1 SGDLS, CDR2 YYNGEE. The length of the CDR3 is 15 residues. As DNA, the CDR3 is TGTGCCAGCAGCGCCCAAGGAGAAACCAAAAACATTCAGTACTTC. Translated: CASSAQGETKNIQYF.

At least ten counts were recorded for this clone. The chain employs TRBV20-1 and TRBJ1-2; D ambiguous. CDR1 and CDR2 from the germline V gene are DFQATT and SNEGSKA (reference sequence). The CDR3 spans 15 residues. V shed 5 bases and J shed 4 bases, with 20 bases lying between them. CDR3 in DNA: TGCAGTGCTGGACCTCGTTTGGATATCGGCTATGGCTACACCTTC. This sequence encodes CSAGPRLDIGYGYTF.